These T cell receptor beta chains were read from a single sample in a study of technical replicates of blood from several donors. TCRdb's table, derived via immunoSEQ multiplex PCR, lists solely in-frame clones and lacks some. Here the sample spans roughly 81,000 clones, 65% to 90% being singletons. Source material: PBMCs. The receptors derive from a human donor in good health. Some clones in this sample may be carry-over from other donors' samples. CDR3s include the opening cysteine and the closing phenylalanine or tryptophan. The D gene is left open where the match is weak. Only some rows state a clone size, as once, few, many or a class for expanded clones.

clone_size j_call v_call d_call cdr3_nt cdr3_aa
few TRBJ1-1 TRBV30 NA TGTGCCTGGAACGGGGGGGGCACTGAAGCTTTCTTT CAWNGGGTEAFF
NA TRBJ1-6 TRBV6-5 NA TGTGCCAGCAGTCAGCGGGGAAGTTCACCCCTCCACTTT CASSQRGSSPLHF
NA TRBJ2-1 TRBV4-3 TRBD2 TGCGCCAGCAGCCAAGGTCTAAAATGGCGGGAGGACCCCTACAATGAGCAGTTCTTC CASSQGLKWREDPYNEQFF
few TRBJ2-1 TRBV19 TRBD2 TGTGCCAGTCCAACCCGGGGACTAGCGGGAGTTGGGTCCTACAATGAGCAGTTCTTC CASPTRGLAGVGSYNEQFF
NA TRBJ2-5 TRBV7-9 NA TGTGCCAGCAGCCACTGGGACAATCCGTGGACCCAGTACTTC CASSHWDNPWTQYF
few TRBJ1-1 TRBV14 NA TGTGCCAGCAGCCTCGGGATAAACACTGAAGCTTTCTTT CASSLGINTEAFF
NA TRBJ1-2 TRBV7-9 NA TGTGCCAGCAGCTCCAGGGCCTCTAACTATGGCTACACCTTC CASSSRASNYGYTF
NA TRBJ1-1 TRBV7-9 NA TGTGCCAGCAGCCCGGTCCGCGGCCTGGACACTGAAGCTTTCTTT CASSPVRGLDTEAFF
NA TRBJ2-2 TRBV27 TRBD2 TGTGCCAGCAGTTTATCGAAAGGACTAGCGGGAGTCTACGGCACCGGGGAGCTGTTTTTT CASSLSKGLAGVYGTGELFF
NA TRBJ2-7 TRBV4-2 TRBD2 TGTGCCAGCAGCCAAGATCCGGCGGGAGGGAACGAGCAGTACTTC CASSQDPAGGNEQYF
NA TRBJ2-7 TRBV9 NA TGTGCCAGCAGCGGTCAGGCCCCAGGCGAGCAGTACTTC CASSGQAPGEQYF
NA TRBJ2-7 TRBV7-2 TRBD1 TGTGCCAGCAGCTTAGCCGGGACAGGGATAGAGCAGTACTTC CASSLAGTGIEQYF
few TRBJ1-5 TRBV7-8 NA TGTGCCAGCAGCCCCCGGAGGGGCCCCAATCAGCCCCAGCATTTT CASSPRRGPNQPQHF
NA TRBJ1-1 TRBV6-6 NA TGTGCCAGCAACCTGGGGAGGACTGAAGCTTTCTTT CASNLGRTEAFF
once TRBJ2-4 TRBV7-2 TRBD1 TGTGCCAGCAGCTTAGAGAGTTGGCAGGGGGCGGACATTCAGTACTTC CASSLESWQGADIQYF
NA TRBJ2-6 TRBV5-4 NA TGTGCATTCCAGCGGGTCCATCTCTCTGGGGCCAACGTCCTGACTTTC CAFQRVHLSGANVLTF
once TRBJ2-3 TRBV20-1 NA TGCAGTGCTCCGAGCGGAGATACGCAGTATTTT CSAPSGDTQYF
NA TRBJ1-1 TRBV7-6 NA TGTGCCAGCAGCTTACTCGAGGAACCGCAAGCTTTCTTT CASSLLEEPQAFF
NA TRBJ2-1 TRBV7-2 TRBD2 TGTGCCAGCAGCTCGAAACTAGCGGGACACTACAATGAGCAGTTCTTC CASSSKLAGHYNEQFF
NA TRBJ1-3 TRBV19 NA TGTGCCAGTAGTCTTAGACGGAGCTCTGGAAACACCATATATTTT CASSLRRSSGNTIYF
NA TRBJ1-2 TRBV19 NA TGTGCCAGTTCCTGGCAGGCTAACTATGGCTACACCTTC CASSWQANYGYTF
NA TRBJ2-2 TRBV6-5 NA TGTGCCAGCAGTGTCCACTTGGCCGGGGAGCTGTTTTTT CASSVHLAGELFF
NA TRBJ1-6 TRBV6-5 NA TGTGCCAGCAGTTACCGCGGAGGGCAAGGTTCACCCCTCCACTTT CASSYRGGQGSPLHF
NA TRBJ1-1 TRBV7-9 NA TGTGCCAGCAGCTCCTCCGGCGGGGGGGGCACTGAAGCTTTCTTT CASSSSGGGGTEAFF
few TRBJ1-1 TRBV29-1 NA TGCATCGGAGTCAACACTGAAGCTTTCTTT CIGVNTEAFF
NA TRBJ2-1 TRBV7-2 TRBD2 TGTGCCAGCAGCTTATTAACGACTAGCGGGAGGCATGGCAATGAGCAGTTCTTC CASSLLTTSGRHGNEQFF
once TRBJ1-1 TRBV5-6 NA TGTGCCAGCAGCTTGTTTAACAGGGCATTCACTGAAGCTTTCTTT CASSLFNRAFTEAFF
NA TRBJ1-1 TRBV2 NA TGTGCCGGCAGCGATCAGGGTGTGGCTGAAGCTTTCTTT CAGSDQGVAEAFF